A selection of T cell receptor beta chains follows, all from one sample in a study of cytomegalovirus exposure and HLA in healthy donors. The data were produced by immunoSEQ multiplex PCR, yet TCRdb's version contains in-frame clones alone and is incomplete. The sample lists roughly 240,000 clones; 80% to 90% were seen once. Sequenced input: PBMCs. All receptors derive from a girl aged 2 to 9 in good health and CMV-seronegative. Each CDR3 is given with its conserved first and last residue. A D gene is named only where the DNA matches it firmly. The size field is filled for only some rows; it gives once, few, many or a size class.

J gene,D gene,V gene,clone size,CDR3 protein,CDR3 DNA
TRBJ2-2,-,TRBV11-2,-,CASSFRKKTWSTGELFF,TGTGCCAGCAGCTTTCGCAAAAAGACTTGGAGCACCGGGGAGCTGTTTTTT
TRBJ2-3,TRBD1,TRBV30,-,CAWTRPGQGTDTQYF,TGTGCCTGGACAAGACCGGGACAGGGCACAGATACGCAGTATTTT
TRBJ2-7,-,TRBV5-4,-,CASRDGLELSSYEQYF,TGTGCCAGCAGAGATGGACTGGAACTTAGCTCCTACGAGCAGTACTTC
TRBJ2-3,-,TRBV4-1,-,CASSQTGTTDTQYF,TGCGCCAGCAGCCAAACAGGTACCACAGATACGCAGTATTTT
TRBJ2-1,TRBD2,TRBV10-2,-,CASSEAGENSYNEQFF,TGCGCCAGCAGTGAGGCGGGAGAGAACTCCTACAATGAGCAGTTCTTC
TRBJ1-1,TRBD1,TRBV6-1,-,CASRTGGLDTEAFF,TGTGCCAGCAGGACAGGGGGTCTGGACACTGAAGCTTTCTTT
TRBJ2-5,TRBD1,TRBV5-1,-,CASSFDRGQETQYF,TGCGCCAGCAGCTTTGACAGGGGCCAAGAGACCCAGTACTTC
TRBJ2-7,TRBD1,TRBV2,-,CASRGQGAYEQYF,TGTGCCAGCAGGGGACAGGGGGCCTACGAGCAGTACTTC
TRBJ2-3,-,TRBV5-1,-,CASSLTGVPDTQYF,TGCGCCAGCAGCTTAACGGGAGTTCCAGATACGCAGTATTTT
TRBJ1-3,-,TRBV19,-,CASSIGGRSGNTIYF,TGTGCCAGTAGTATCGGGGGAAGGAGTGGAAACACCATATATTTT
TRBJ1-2,TRBD1,TRBV19,-,CASSGGGDRGVYTF,TGTGCCAGTAGTGGGGGCGGTGACAGGGGCGTCTACACCTTC
TRBJ2-7,TRBD1,TRBV19,-,CASSTDRGQYEQYF,TGTGCCAGTAGTACCGACAGGGGGCAATACGAGCAGTACTTC
TRBJ2-5,-,TRBV7-2,-,CASRNRETQYF,TGTGCCAGCAGGAATCGGGAGACCCAGTACTTC
TRBJ1-2,-,TRBV6-1,-,CASILDRTKDGYTF,TGTGCCAGCATCCTAGACAGGACCAAGGATGGCTACACCTTC
TRBJ1-5,-,TRBV11-2,-,CASSLQVSNQPQHF,TGTGCCAGCAGCTTACAGGTTAGCAATCAGCCCCAGCATTTT
TRBJ2-3,TRBD1,TRBV4-1,-,CASSQVLGRGRADTQYF,TGCGCCAGCAGCCAAGTTTTGGGCAGGGGGCGAGCAGATACGCAGTATTTT
TRBJ1-2,-,TRBV25-1,-,CASLAGYGYTF,TGTGCCAGCCTTGCGGGCTATGGCTACACCTTC
TRBJ1-2,-,TRBV5-6,-,CASSLVGGGGYTF,TGTGCCAGCAGCTTGGTAGGGGGTGGCGGCTACACCTTC
TRBJ2-1,TRBD2,TRBV11-2,-,CASRSGGATTYNEQFF,TGTGCCAGCAGAAGCGGGGGGGCTACCACCTACAATGAGCAGTTCTTC
TRBJ1-1,TRBD1,TRBV6-1,-,CASSWDRETEAFF,TGTGCCAGCAGTTGGGACAGGGAGACTGAAGCTTTCTTT
TRBJ2-1,TRBD2,TRBV10-1,-,CASSATSGGRDEQFF,TGCGCCAGCAGTGCGACTAGCGGGGGGAGGGATGAGCAGTTCTTC
TRBJ1-1,TRBD1,TRBV6-5,few,CASSPPPRTGAEAFF,TGTGCCAGCAGCCCCCCGCCGAGGACAGGGGCTGAAGCTTTCTTT
TRBJ2-3,-,TRBV10-3,-,CAISLDAATDTQYF,TGTGCCATCAGCCTTGATGCGGCCACAGATACGCAGTATTTT
TRBJ2-5,TRBD2,TRBV5-1,-,CASSLAGGPETQYF,TGCGCCAGTTCACTAGCGGGGGGGCCGGAGACCCAGTACTTC
TRBJ1-2,TRBD1,TRBV5-1,-,CASRIGQGQGKDYGYTF,TGCGCCAGCAGAATAGGACAGGGACAGGGAAAGGACTATGGCTACACCTTC
TRBJ1-3,-,TRBV6-6,-,CASSQGSGNTIYF,TGTGCCAGCAGTCAGGGGTCAGGGAACACCATATATTTT
TRBJ2-1,TRBD2,TRBV10-1,-,CASSLRLAGGGEQFF,TGCGCCAGCAGCCTCCGACTAGCGGGGGGTGGTGAGCAGTTCTTC
TRBJ2-7,TRBD1,TRBV11-1,-,CASSLNRDSLYEQYF,TGTGCCAGCAGCTTAAACCGGGACAGCCTATACGAGCAGTACTTC
TRBJ1-2,-,TRBV7-9,once,CASSAGGTEVVGYTF,TGTGCCAGCAGCGCCGGCGGGACGGAGGTGGTGGGCTACACCTTC
TRBJ2-1,-,TRBV9,once,CASSAPTPGDEQFF,TGTGCCAGCAGCGCCCCGACCCCCGGGGATGAGCAGTTCTTC
TRBJ2-1,TRBD2,TRBV11-2,-,CASSLEGTIPSSYNEQFF,TGTGCCAGCAGCTTGGAGGGGACTATCCCGAGCTCCTACAATGAGCAGTTCTTC
TRBJ2-5,-,TRBV10-1,-,CASSDVNRETQYF,TGCGCCAGCAGTGATGTCAATCGGGAGACCCAGTACTTC
TRBJ2-3,TRBD2,TRBV18,few,CASSPRGLAGKALGRTDTQYF,TGTGCCAGCTCACCACGAGGACTAGCGGGAAAAGCCTTAGGCAGGACAGATACGCAGTATTTT
TRBJ2-5,-,TRBV5-1,-,CASSTSQETQYF,TGCGCCAGCAGCACTTCCCAAGAGACCCAGTACTTC
TRBJ2-7,TRBD2,TRBV5-1,-,CASSLGGGLYEQYF,TGCGCCAGCAGCTTAGGCGGGGGGCTTTACGAGCAGTACTTC
TRBJ2-5,TRBD2,TRBV10-1,-,CASRASGTETQYF,TGCGCCAGCAGGGCTAGCGGGACGGAGACCCAGTACTTC
TRBJ2-3,TRBD2,TRBV7-9,once,CASSLELAATDTQYF,TGTGCCAGCAGCTTAGAACTAGCGGCCACAGATACGCAGTATTTT
TRBJ2-1,TRBD2,TRBV7-8,-,CASSLGRDEQFF,TGTGCCAGCAGCCTAGGGAGGGATGAGCAGTTCTTC
TRBJ2-5,-,TRBV5-6,-,CASSLARFETQYF,TGTGCCAGCAGCTTGGCGCGATTCGAGACCCAGTACTTC
TRBJ2-1,-,TRBV28,-,CASSLPHRDNEQFF,TGTGCCAGCAGTTTACCCCACAGGGACAATGAGCAGTTCTTC
TRBJ1-3,-,TRBV14,-,CASRQTGSGNTIYF,TGTGCCAGCAGACAAACAGGGTCTGGAAACACCATATATTTT
TRBJ2-7,-,TRBV19,-,CASSTTGTTDEQYF,TGTGCCAGTAGTACTACCGGGACAACCGACGAGCAGTACTTC
TRBJ1-2,TRBD1,TRBV2,-,CASRTGGPSYGYTF,TGTGCCAGCAGAACAGGGGGCCCTTCCTATGGCTACACCTTC
TRBJ2-2,TRBD1,TRBV7-6,-,CASSGGTGELFF,TGTGCCAGCTCAGGGGGCACCGGGGAGCTGTTTTTT
TRBJ2-7,-,TRBV7-9,-,CASTRGGQGTYEQYF,TGTGCCAGCACCCGGGGGGGACAGGGAACCTACGAGCAGTACTTC
TRBJ1-2,-,TRBV27,-,CASSLRQALGGYTF,TGTGCCAGCAGTTTGCGACAGGCTCTCGGTGGCTACACCTTC
TRBJ2-7,TRBD2,TRBV29-1,-,CSVEVFLAGVRREQYF,TGCAGCGTTGAAGTGTTCCTAGCGGGGGTGAGGCGCGAGCAGTACTTC
TRBJ2-7,TRBD1,TRBV6-1,-,CATWGTGVYEQYF,TGTGCCACTTGGGGGACAGGGGTGTACGAGCAGTACTTC
TRBJ1-2,TRBD1,TRBV29-1,-,CSVEDLGQGNYGYTF,TGCAGCGTTGAAGATCTGGGACAGGGGAACTATGGCTACACCTTC
TRBJ2-1,TRBD1,TRBV5-6,-,CASRLTGGLTNEQFF,TGTGCCAGCAGATTAACAGGGGGGCTAACCAATGAGCAGTTCTTC
TRBJ2-5,TRBD2,TRBV10-3,-,CATGIGVGGSQETQYF,TGTGCCACCGGGATAGGGGTCGGCGGGAGCCAAGAGACCCAGTACTTC
TRBJ2-5,-,TRBV7-9,once,CASSPTVETQYF,TGTGCCAGCAGTCCCACGGTGGAGACCCAGTACTTC
TRBJ1-2,TRBD1,TRBV19,-,CASSTTGGVQGYTF,TGTGCCAGTAGTACCACAGGGGGAGTGCAAGGCTACACCTTC
TRBJ1-5,-,TRBV5-6,-,CASSKQEYSNQPQHF,TGTGCCAGCAGCAAACAGGAATATAGCAATCAGCCCCAGCATTTT
TRBJ2-3,-,TRBV30,-,CAWSVGSTDTQYF,TGTGCCTGGAGTGTCGGGTCTACAGATACGCAGTATTTT
TRBJ2-7,TRBD1,TRBV6-1,-,CASTGDRRYEQYF,TGTGCCAGCACCGGGGACAGGCGCTACGAGCAGTACTTC
TRBJ1-1,-,TRBV6-5,-,CASSYSPGLNTEAFF,TGTGCCAGCAGTTACTCTCCAGGGCTGAACACTGAAGCTTTCTTT
TRBJ1-1,TRBD1,TRBV6-1,-,CASSDRGPNTEAFF,TGTGCCAGCAGTGACAGGGGGCCGAACACTGAAGCTTTCTTT
TRBJ2-7,TRBD1,TRBV14,-,CASSKNSGTGGGEQYF,TGTGCCAGCAGCAAGAATTCCGGGACAGGGGGCGGCGAGCAGTACTTC
TRBJ2-3,TRBD2,TRBV6-4,-,CASSLAGGITDTQYF,TGTGCCAGCAGTTTAGCGGGGGGGATCACAGATACGCAGTATTTT